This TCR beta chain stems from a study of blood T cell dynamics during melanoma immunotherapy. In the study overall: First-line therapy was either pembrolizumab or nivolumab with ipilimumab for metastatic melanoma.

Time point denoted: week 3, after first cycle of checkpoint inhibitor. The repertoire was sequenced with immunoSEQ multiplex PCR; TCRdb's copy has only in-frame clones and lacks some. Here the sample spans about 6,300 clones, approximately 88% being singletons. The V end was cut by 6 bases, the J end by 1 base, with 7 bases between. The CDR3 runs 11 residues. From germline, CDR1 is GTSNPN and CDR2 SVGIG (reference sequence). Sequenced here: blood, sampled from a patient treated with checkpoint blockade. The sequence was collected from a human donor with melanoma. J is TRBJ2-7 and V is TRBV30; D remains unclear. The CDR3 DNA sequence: TGTGCCTGTTCAGGATCCTACGAGCAGTACTTC. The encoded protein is CACSGSYEQYF.